This T cell receptor (beta chain) comes out of a study of PD-L1 blockade in urothelial cancer. CDR1 is LNHDA and CDR2 is SQIVND in the germline V gene (reference sequence). Between the trimmed V and J ends, which lost 3 bases and 4 bases, there was a span of 7 bases. The length of the CDR3 is 13 residues. Described time point: pretreatment peripheral blood. Measured with immunoSEQ multiplex PCR; TCRdb has only the in-frame clones, and not every one. The sample holds 50,000 or so clones, about 86% seen once. The J gene is TRBJ1-5, the V gene TRBV19; D gene ambiguous. This sequence was found in a man aged 55 to 69 with urothelial cancer. Source: PBMCs, taken around atezolizumab (anti-PD-L1) treatment. The CDR3 DNA reads TGTGCCAGTAGTATCTCCCGTAATCAGCCCCAGCATTTT. As protein: CASSISRNQPQHF.